A single sample gave rise to the 3 T cell receptor beta chains below, sequenced in a study of blood T cell repertoires in COVID-19. Clones were read by immunoSEQ multiplex PCR, and TCRdb kept only the in-frame ones, dropping some. The sample consists of more than 60,000 clones, approximately 90% of them appearing once. Sequenced material: peripheral blood. Every receptor here comes from a human donor in a cohort sampled during active COVID-19.

This chain links TRBV4-3 with TRBJ2-2; 8 bases line up with TRBD1. Looked up from germline, CDR1 is LGHNA and CDR2 is YSLEER. CDR3 length: 15 residues. V shed 4 bases, J shed 2 bases, and the junction held 3 bases outside the gene matches. As DNA, the CDR3 is TGCGCCAGCAGCCCGACAGGGGAAAACACCGGGGAGCTGTTTTTT. As protein: CASSPTGENTGELFF.

This clone was recorded a few times. The CDR3 is CASSLVTSSGNTIYF. For the CDR3, the DNA is TGTGCCAGCAGCTTAGTTACGAGCTCTGGAAACACCATATATTTT. The V call is TRBV7-8, the J call TRBJ1-3; D is unclear. Per germline, CDR1 SGHVS and CDR2 FQNEAQ. The V and J ends lost 1 base and 0 bases respectively, with 7 bases between them. The CDR3 has 15 residues.

The gene calls are TRBV5-4 and TRBJ1-1; tentatively, D is TRBD1 (5 bases). In germline, CDR1 is SGHNT, CDR2 YYREEE (reference sequence). The CDR3 has 14 amino acids. V was trimmed by 4 bases and J by 4 bases, leaving 14 bases between them. DNA of the CDR3: TGTGCCAGCAGCGACCGCCGGGGGGGCACTGAAGCTTTCTTT. This gives the protein CASSDRRGGTEAFF.